A selection of T cell receptor beta chains follows, all from one sample in a study of T cell responses to AZD1222 COVID-19 vaccine. Sequenced by immunoSEQ multiplex PCR; TCRdb stores in-frame clones only, minus some. The sample has about 110,000 clones; approximately 87% are singletons. The sequences come from peripheral blood, collected on day 0 of AZD1222 vaccination. The receptors were gathered from an adult in good health. Both conserved end residues are part of each CDR3. A D gene is named only where the DNA matches it firmly. Size values are once, few and many counts, or a class for expanded clones, and some rows have none.

>TRBJ2-7|TRBD1|TRBV7-2|.
TGTGCCAGCAGCCCATGGGTCACAGGGGCAATCGACGAGCAGTACTTC
CASSPWVTGAIDEQYF
>TRBJ1-2|TRBD1|TRBV27|.
TGTGCCAGCAGTGAAGGGGGCTCCGTTTATGGCTACACCTTC
CASSEGGSVYGYTF
>TRBJ1-1|.|TRBV7-3|.
TGTGCCAGCAGCTTAGACCAAAACACTGAAGCTTTCTTT
CASSLDQNTEAFF
>TRBJ1-1|.|TRBV4-1|.
TGCGCCAGCAGCCGCCCGTTCGGGGGGACTGAAGCTTTCTTT
CASSRPFGGTEAFF
>TRBJ2-7|.|TRBV18|once
TGTGCCAGCTCACCTAACAGGGCGGTAAACCCCTACGAGCAGTACTTC
CASSPNRAVNPYEQYF
>TRBJ2-7|TRBD1|TRBV15|.
TGTGCCACCAGCCCCATCCGGGACAGGTCGTATCGGTACGAGCAGTACTTC
CATSPIRDRSYRYEQYF
>TRBJ2-2|TRBD2|TRBV6-4|.
TGTGCCAGCAGTAGAACCGGGACTAGCGGGTCTTACACCGGGGAGCTGTTTTTT
CASSRTGTSGSYTGELFF
>TRBJ2-1|.|TRBV7-6|.
TGTGCCAGCAGCTCTAGAGTCGGGGGCCCCTACAATGAGCAGTTCTTC
CASSSRVGGPYNEQFF
>TRBJ1-1|.|TRBV6-1|.
TGTGCCAGCAGAAACAGGGACGGCACTGAAGCTTTCTTT
CASRNRDGTEAFF
>TRBJ1-2|TRBD1|TRBV24-1|once
TGTGCCACCACAGGGGGTTATGGCTACACCTTC
CATTGGYGYTF
>TRBJ2-3|.|TRBV12-3/TRBV12-4|.
TGTGCCATTAAGGGCGGTACGCAGTATTTT
CAIKGGTQYF
>TRBJ1-1|.|TRBV11-2|once
TGTGCCAGCAGCTTATTGGCTCCGGGGAACACTGAAGCTTTCTTT
CASSLLAPGNTEAFF
>TRBJ1-5|.|TRBV6-5|.
TGTGCCAGCCGACAGTCCAATCAGCCCCAGCATTTT
CASRQSNQPQHF
>TRBJ2-4|.|TRBV25-1|.
TGTGCCAGCAGTGACAGGGTCTTCAAAAACATTCAGTACTTC
CASSDRVFKNIQYF
>TRBJ1-5|TRBD1|TRBV27|.
TGTGCCAGCAGTCTGACAGGGTTAGGTAATCAGCCCCAGCATTTT
CASSLTGLGNQPQHF
>TRBJ2-1|TRBD1|TRBV7-9|.
TGTGCCAGCAGCATTAGACAGGGGCTATACAATGAGCAGTTCTTC
CASSIRQGLYNEQFF
>TRBJ1-2|TRBD1|TRBV18|.
TGTGCCAGCTCACCCGGGACAGGGGGAACCTATGGCTACACCTTC
CASSPGTGGTYGYTF
>TRBJ2-7|.|TRBV5-1|once
TGCGCCAGCAGCTTGGTGCGGGACCCCTACGAGCAGTACTTC
CASSLVRDPYEQYF
>TRBJ1-6|.|TRBV6-5|many
TGTGCCAGCAGTACAACAGGGTCGATGGATTCACCCCTCCACTTT
CASSTTGSMDSPLHF
>TRBJ2-5|.|TRBV3-1/TRBV3-2|.
TGTGCCAGCAGCCGTCAGGCCGCCCTCTTGACGGAGACCCAGTACTTC
CASSRQAALLTETQYF
>TRBJ2-3|.|TRBV10-3|.
TGTGCCATCAGTGAGTCTCTAGGAGCGGCTAGCACAGATACGCAGTATTTT
CAISESLGAASTDTQYF
>TRBJ1-4|TRBD1|TRBV18|.
TGTGCCAGCTCACTGGGACAGGGTAATGAAAAACTGTTTTTT
CASSLGQGNEKLFF
>TRBJ1-6|.|TRBV7-9|.
TGTGCCAGCAGCTTACAGAATTCACCCCTCCACTTT
CASSLQNSPLHF
>TRBJ1-1|TRBD1|TRBV30|.
TGTGCCTGGAGTGGGGGACAGACGAACACTGAAGCTTTCTTT
CAWSGGQTNTEAFF
>TRBJ2-7|.|TRBV7-9|.
TGTGCCAGCAGCTTAAGGACTGCGGTCTACGAGCAGTACTTC
CASSLRTAVYEQYF
>TRBJ1-2|.|TRBV19|.
TGTGCCAGTAGTCAGGGGAGCGGCTACACCTTC
CASSQGSGYTF
>TRBJ2-1|TRBD2|TRBV7-2|.
TGTGCCAGCAGCACTGGGACTAGCGGGAATTTAAGGGGATACAGGGAGCAGTTCTTC
CASSTGTSGNLRGYREQFF
>TRBJ2-7|.|TRBV6-5|.
TGTGCCAGCAGCCTAGACAGGAGCTACGAGCAGTACTTC
CASSLDRSYEQYF
>TRBJ2-1|.|TRBV6-4|.
TGTGCCAGCAGCGCTCTAACGAGCTCCTACAATGAGCAGTTCTTC
CASSALTSSYNEQFF
>TRBJ2-1|TRBD1|TRBV11-2|large
TGTGCCAGCAGCGAGAGACAGGGGGAAGAGCAGTTCTTC
CASSERQGEEQFF
>TRBJ2-3|.|TRBV14|.
TGTGCCAGCAGCCATAATATATTGGCTACCACAGATACGCAGTATTTT
CASSHNILATTDTQYF
>TRBJ1-3|.|TRBV5-1|.
TGCGCCAGCAGCATGGACGGCTCTGGAAACACCATATATTTT
CASSMDGSGNTIYF
>TRBJ1-3|.|TRBV7-2|.
TGTGCCAGCAGCCCGCAGGGTTCTGGAAACACCATATATTTT
CASSPQGSGNTIYF
>TRBJ2-5|TRBD2|TRBV9|.
TGTGCCAGCAGCGTAAACCCGGGAGGCTTCCAAGAGACCCAGTACTTC
CASSVNPGGFQETQYF
>TRBJ2-3|TRBD2|TRBV23-1|.
TGCGCCAGCAGTCTATGGACTAGGTGGAGCACAGATACGCAGTATTTT
CASSLWTRWSTDTQYF
>TRBJ2-7|.|TRBV7-2|few
TGTGCCAGCAGCTTAGACACCGGGGCTGGGAGCTCCTACGAGCAGTACTTC
CASSLDTGAGSSYEQYF
>TRBJ1-2|TRBD1|TRBV7-9|.
TGTGCCAGCAGCTTAGGGCAGGGGGACTATGGCTACACCTTC
CASSLGQGDYGYTF
>TRBJ1-6|.|TRBV11-2|.
TGTGCCAGCAGCTTAAGCCAGAGCTATAATTCACCCCTCCACTTT
CASSLSQSYNSPLHF
>TRBJ2-1|.|TRBV25-1|.
TGTGCCAGCAGTACCCGGGGCAATGAGCAGTTCTTC
CASSTRGNEQFF
>TRBJ1-3|.|TRBV4-1|.
TGCGCCAGCAGCCAAGAAAGGACACGTGGAAACACCATATATTTT
CASSQERTRGNTIYF
>TRBJ2-7|.|TRBV25-1|.
TGTGCCAGCAGTCCCTGGGGCAGTTCCTACGAGCAGTACTTC
CASSPWGSSYEQYF
>TRBJ2-2|.|TRBV11-3|.
TGTGCCAGCAGCATCTCACAGGGAACGAGCACCGGGGAGCTGTTTTTT
CASSISQGTSTGELFF
>TRBJ1-4|.|TRBV5-8|.
TGTGCCAGCCCTGGGGGCTCTAATGAAAAACTGTTTTTT
CASPGGSNEKLFF
>TRBJ2-2|TRBD2|TRBV9|.
TGTGCCAGCAGCGTGGGGACTAGCGGGATCTGGGGGACCGGGGAGCTGTTTTTT
CASSVGTSGIWGTGELFF
>TRBJ1-2|.|TRBV28|.
TGTGCCAGCAGGCGTACCGGGACGAACTATGGCTACACCTTC
CASRRTGTNYGYTF
>TRBJ1-1|.|TRBV5-1|.
TGCGCCAGCAGCTTGGTAGCAGGGGTTGGGACTGAAGCTTTCTTT
CASSLVAGVGTEAFF
>TRBJ1-2|.|TRBV29-1|.
TGCAGCGTTGACGGATCAGGGGTCGGGGGCTACACCTTC
CSVDGSGVGGYTF
>TRBJ2-1|TRBD2|TRBV4-1|.
TGCGCCAGCAGCCGATCAGCTACGAGCGGGAGGGGGGATGAGCAGTTCTTC
CASSRSATSGRGDEQFF
>TRBJ1-2|.|TRBV28|.
TGTGCCAGCAGTTTACTCGGGGGGGACGGCTACACCTTC
CASSLLGGDGYTF
>TRBJ1-1|.|TRBV2|.
TGTGCCAGCTTACAGGGCAGTGAAGCTTTCTTT
CASLQGSEAFF